This TCR beta chain emerged from a study of tumor-infiltrating lymphocytes in primary liver carcinoma. Taking 20-30 mg of unsorted bulk tissue, the authors co-extracted RNA and DNA. With regard to this clonotype: It is likely a read error, because the conserved phenylalanine at the end of the CDR3 is missing.

The CDR3 covers 16 residues. CDR1 is SGHAT and CDR2 is FQDESV in the germline V gene (reference sequence). TCR beta cDNA was made from approximately 500 ng total RNA with a constant-region primer. Three nested multiplex PCR rounds, a slightly modified ARM-PCR, produced the libraries for TCR beta. The first two PCR rounds used TRBV1-TRBV30 forward primers with a C-beta reverse primer, roughly 10 cycles each. TCRdb redid the calling of the multiplex PCR reads with MiXCR, one entry per CDR3 protein. The sample includes roughly 120,000 distinct CDR3 sequences, around 64% seen only once; the top ten take roughly 8%.

This chain joins TRBV11-1 and TRBJ2-5; no firm D call. The sequenced sample was liver tumor tissue from sampling region 3. Subset in this sample: tumor region T3, left-lateral pole. The sequence derives from a woman aged 60-70 years with primary liver carcinoma and hepatitis B virus infection. CDR3 coding DNA: TGTGCTAGCAGCTTAGGATTGGACGCCTCACTAGAGACCCAGTACTCA. As protein: CASSLGLDASLETQYS.